This T cell receptor (beta chain) was identified during a study of chronic HIV infection and antiretroviral therapy. There are many counts of this clonotype. Each CDR3 protein gets one entry after TCRdb re-called the 5' RACE reads with MiXCR. The sample carries 30,000 to 45,000 distinct CDR3 sequences, roughly 8.2% recorded once. Unmatched junction bases numbered 5, after V lost 1 base and J lost 4 bases. CDR1 is SQVTM and CDR2 is ANQGSEA in the germline V gene. The CDR3 runs to 14 residues. The sequencing input was peripheral blood. The receptor was derived from an adult who had HIV and had not received antiretroviral therapy, or was an uninfected healthy control (not recorded which). This chain connects TRBV29-1 to TRBJ2-5; TRBD1 agrees at 8 bases. CDR3 DNA: TGCAGCGTTGAAGGATTTACAGGGGGAGAGACCCAGTACTTC. Amino acid sequence: CSVEGFTGGETQYF.